What follows describes a single T cell receptor beta chain. Losses at the gene ends were 6 bases for V and 5 bases for J; bases not matched to a gene: 0. Germline V lookup: CDR1 SGHAT, CDR2 FQNNGV. CDR3 size: 13 residues. The data belong to a study of shared T cell receptors in the human thymus. Profiled with immunoSEQ multiplex PCR; TCRdb holds only in-frame clones, not every one. The data show approximately 400,000 clones, with more than 85% seen just once and about 0.02% held by the top ten. The chain is built from TRBV11-2 and TRBJ2-7; TRBD2 matches 14 bases. The sequenced sample was thymocytes. The clonotype was recovered from a human donor. CDR3 residues: CASRGLAGDEQYF. The CDR3 DNA is TGTGCCAGCAGGGGACTAGCGGGAGACGAGCAGTACTTC.